This T cell receptor beta chain originates from a study of graft-versus-host responses after intestinal transplantation. For the study at large: Anti-thymocyte globulin served as induction for all recipients, who then took tacrolimus and steroids for about 3 years.

The germline V and J ends were trimmed by 0 bases and 4 bases, with 10 bases remaining between them. The CDR3 spans 15 residues. Germline V gene lookup returns CDR1 ENHRY and CDR2 SYGVKD. Plating combined roughly 200,000 CFSE-labeled responder cells with roughly 200,000 irradiated, violet-dye-labeled stimulator cells. Repertoires were generated with immunoSEQ multiplex PCR, while TCRdb's copy carries only in-frame clones and drops some. The sample lists tens of thousands of clones, roughly 30% occurring once. Study conclusions and caveats: Recipient marrow showed GvH clones, some seen first in ileum or blood.

The sequence came from a human patient who received an intestinal transplant. The chain couples TRBV10-3 to TRBJ1-5; tentatively, D is TRBD1 (6 bases). Sequenced here: alloreactive CD8+ T cells from a mixed lymphocyte reaction culture, sampled before intestinal transplant. Noted subset: CFSE-low proliferating T cells sorted from roughly 6-day pre-transplant mixed lymphocyte reaction (GvH or HvG direction). Here the CDR3 DNA reads TGTGCCATCAGTGAGTCGAGGCAGGGGAATCAGCCCCAGCATTTT. Protein: CAISESRQGNQPQHF.